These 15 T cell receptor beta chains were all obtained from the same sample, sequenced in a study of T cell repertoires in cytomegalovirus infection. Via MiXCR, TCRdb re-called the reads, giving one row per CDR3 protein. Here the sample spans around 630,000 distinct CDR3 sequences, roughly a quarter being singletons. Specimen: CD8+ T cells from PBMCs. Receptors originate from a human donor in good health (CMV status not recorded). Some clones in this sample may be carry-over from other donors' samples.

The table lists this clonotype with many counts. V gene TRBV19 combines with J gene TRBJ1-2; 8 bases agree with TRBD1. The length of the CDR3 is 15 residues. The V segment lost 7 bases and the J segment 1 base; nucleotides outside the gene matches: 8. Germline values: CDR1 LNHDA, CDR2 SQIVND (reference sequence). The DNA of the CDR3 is TGTGCCAGTACCCCAGGACAGGGAAATAACTATGGCTACACCTTC. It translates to CASTPGQGNNYGYTF. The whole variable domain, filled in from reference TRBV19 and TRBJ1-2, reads DGGITQSPKYLFRKEGQNVTLSCEQNLNHDAMYWYRQDPGQGLRLIYYSQIVNDFQKGDIAEGYSVSREKKESFPLTVTSAQKNPTAFYLCASTPGQGNNYGYTFGSGTRLTVV.

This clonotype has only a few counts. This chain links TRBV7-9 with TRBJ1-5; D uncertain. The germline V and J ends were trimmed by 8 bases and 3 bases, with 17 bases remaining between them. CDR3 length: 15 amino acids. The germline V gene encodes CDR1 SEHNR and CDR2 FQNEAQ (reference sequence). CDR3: CASGNSSIANQPQHF. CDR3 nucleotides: TGTGCCAGCGGGAACTCTTCAATCGCCAATCAGCCCCAGCATTTT.

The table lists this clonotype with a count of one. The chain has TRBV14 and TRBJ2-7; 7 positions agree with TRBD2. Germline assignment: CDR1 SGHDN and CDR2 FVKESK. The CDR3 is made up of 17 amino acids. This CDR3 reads CTSSQDPGAGTIYEQYV. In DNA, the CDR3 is TGTACCAGCAGCCAAGATCCGGGAGCGGGGACCATATACGAGCAGTACGTC.

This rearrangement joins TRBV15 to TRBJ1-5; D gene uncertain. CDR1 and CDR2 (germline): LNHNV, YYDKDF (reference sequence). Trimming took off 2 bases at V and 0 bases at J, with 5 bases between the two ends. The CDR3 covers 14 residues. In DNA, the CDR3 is TGTGCCACCAGCAGATTATATAGCAATCAGCCCCAGCATTTT. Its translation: CATSRLYSNQPQHF.

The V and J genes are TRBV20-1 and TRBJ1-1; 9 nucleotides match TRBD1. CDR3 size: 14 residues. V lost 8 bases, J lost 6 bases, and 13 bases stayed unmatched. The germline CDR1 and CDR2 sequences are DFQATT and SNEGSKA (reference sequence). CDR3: CSTNDLGDRAEAFF. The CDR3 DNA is TGCAGTACTAATGATCTCGGGGACAGGGCTGAAGCTTTCTTT.

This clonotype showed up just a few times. The CDR3 here is CASSDSPGTAYEQYF. DNA of the CDR3: TGTGCCAGCAGTGATAGTCCCGGGACAGCCTACGAGCAGTACTTC. The chain employs TRBV6-1 and TRBJ2-7, with 7 bases matching TRBD1. Germline V gene sequence: CDR1 MNHNS, CDR2 SASEGT. J was trimmed by 2 bases and V by 3 bases; bases with no gene match: 7. This CDR3 spans 15 amino acids.

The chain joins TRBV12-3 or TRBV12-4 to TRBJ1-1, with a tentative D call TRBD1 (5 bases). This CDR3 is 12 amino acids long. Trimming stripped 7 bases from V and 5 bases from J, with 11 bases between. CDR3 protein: CASIHGGTEAFF. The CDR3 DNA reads TGTGCCAGCATCCATGGGGGGACTGAAGCTTTCTTT.

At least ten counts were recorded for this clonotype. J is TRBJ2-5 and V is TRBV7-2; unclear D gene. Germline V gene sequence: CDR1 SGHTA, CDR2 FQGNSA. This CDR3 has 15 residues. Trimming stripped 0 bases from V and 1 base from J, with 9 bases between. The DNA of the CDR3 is TGTGCCAGCAGCTTAGCGCCTACCAGCCAAGAGACCCAGTACTTC. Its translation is CASSLAPTSQETQYF. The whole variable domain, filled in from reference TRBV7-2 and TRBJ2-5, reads GAGVSQSPSNKVTEKGKDVELRCDPISGHTALYWYRQSLGQGLEFLIYFQGNSAPDKSGLPSDRFSAERTGGSVSTLTIQRTQQEDSAVYLCASSLAPTSQETQYFGPGTRLLVL.

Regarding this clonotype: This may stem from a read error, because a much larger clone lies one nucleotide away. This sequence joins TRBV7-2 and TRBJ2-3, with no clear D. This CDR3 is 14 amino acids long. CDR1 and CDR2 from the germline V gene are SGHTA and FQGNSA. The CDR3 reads CAGSLAKFPDTQYF. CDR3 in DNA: TGTGCCGGCAGCTTAGCTAAATTCCCAGATACGCAGTATTTT.

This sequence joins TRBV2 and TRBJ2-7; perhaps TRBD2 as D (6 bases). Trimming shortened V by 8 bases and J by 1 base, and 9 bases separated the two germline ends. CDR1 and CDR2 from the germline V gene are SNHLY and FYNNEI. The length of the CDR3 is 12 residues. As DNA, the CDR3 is TGTGCCAGCTTCGGGGGATCCTACGAGCAGTACGTC. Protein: CASFGGSYEQYV.

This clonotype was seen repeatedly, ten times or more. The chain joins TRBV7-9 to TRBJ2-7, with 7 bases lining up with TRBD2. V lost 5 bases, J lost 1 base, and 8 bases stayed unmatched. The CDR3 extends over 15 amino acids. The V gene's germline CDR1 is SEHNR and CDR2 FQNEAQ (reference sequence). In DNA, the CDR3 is TGTGCCAGCAGCGCTGAAGGACTAGGTTCCTACGAGCAGTACTTC. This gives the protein CASSAEGLGSYEQYF. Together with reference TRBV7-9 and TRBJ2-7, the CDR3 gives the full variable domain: DTGVSQNPRHKITKRGQNVTFRCDPISEHNRLYWYRQTLGQGPEFLTYFQNEAQLEKSRLLSDRFSAERPKGSFSTLEIQRTEQGDSAMYLCASSAEGLGSYEQYFGPGTRLTVT.

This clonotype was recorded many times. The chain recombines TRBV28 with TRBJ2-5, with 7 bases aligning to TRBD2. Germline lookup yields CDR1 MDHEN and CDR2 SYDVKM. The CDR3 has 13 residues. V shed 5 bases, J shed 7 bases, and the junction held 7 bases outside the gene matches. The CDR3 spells CASSTSGAGTQYF. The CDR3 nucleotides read TGTGCCAGCAGTACCAGCGGGGCCGGGACCCAGTACTTC.

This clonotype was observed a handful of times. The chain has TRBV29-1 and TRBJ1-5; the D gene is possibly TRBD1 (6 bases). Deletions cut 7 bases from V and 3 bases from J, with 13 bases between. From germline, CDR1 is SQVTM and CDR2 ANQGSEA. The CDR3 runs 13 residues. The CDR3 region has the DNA TGCAGCGCTTTGGACAGACCCAATCAGCCCCAGCATTTT. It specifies CSALDRPNQPQHF.

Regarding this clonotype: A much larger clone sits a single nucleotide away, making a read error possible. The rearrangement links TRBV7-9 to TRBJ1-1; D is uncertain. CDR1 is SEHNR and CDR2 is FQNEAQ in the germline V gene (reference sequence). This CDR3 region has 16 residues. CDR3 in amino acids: CANSPISVERDTEAFF. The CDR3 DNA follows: TGTGCCAACAGCCCGATAAGCGTCGAGAGGGACACTGAAGCTTTCTTT.

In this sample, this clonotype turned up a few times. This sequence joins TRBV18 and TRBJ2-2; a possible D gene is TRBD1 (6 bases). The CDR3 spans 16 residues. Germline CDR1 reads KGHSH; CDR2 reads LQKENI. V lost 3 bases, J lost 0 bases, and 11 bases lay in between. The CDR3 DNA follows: TGTGCCAGCTCACCGTCGGGACATTCGAACACCGGGGAGCTGTTTTTT. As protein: CASSPSGHSNTGELFF.